At least ten counts were recorded for the clone carrying this T cell receptor (beta chain). The data derive from a study of blood T cells in healthy people across ages. Sample-barcoded 5' priming and a J-beta primer mix drove a second PCR of about 6 to 12 cycles. TCRdb analysed the 5' RACE reads with MiXCR anew, one entry per CDR3 protein. The data hold roughly 800,000 distinct CDR3 sequences, with roughly 50% observed a single time. The CDR3 covers 14 residues. CDR1 and CDR2 from the germline V gene are MNHNY and SVGAGI (reference sequence). The ends were cut back, 5 bases at V and 1 base at J, with 11 bases in the middle.

This chain links TRBV6-6 with TRBJ1-1; unclear D gene. The sequencing input was blood. The clonotype originates from a man at least 80 years old in good health. CDR3 sequence: CASSLAPGNTEAFF. CDR3 coding DNA: TGTGCCAGCAGTCTCGCCCCGGGGAACACTGAAGCTTTCTTT.